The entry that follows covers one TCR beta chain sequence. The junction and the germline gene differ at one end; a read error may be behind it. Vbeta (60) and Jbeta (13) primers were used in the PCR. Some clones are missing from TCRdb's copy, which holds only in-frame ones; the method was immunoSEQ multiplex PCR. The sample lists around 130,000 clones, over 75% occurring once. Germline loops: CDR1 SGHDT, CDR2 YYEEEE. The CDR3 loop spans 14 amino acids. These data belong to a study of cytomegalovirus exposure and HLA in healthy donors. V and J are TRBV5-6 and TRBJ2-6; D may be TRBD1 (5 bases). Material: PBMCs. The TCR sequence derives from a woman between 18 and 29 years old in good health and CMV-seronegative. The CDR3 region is CASSFFSGANGLTF. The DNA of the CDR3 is TGTGCCAGCAGCTTCTTCTCTGGGGCCAACGGCCTGACTTTC.